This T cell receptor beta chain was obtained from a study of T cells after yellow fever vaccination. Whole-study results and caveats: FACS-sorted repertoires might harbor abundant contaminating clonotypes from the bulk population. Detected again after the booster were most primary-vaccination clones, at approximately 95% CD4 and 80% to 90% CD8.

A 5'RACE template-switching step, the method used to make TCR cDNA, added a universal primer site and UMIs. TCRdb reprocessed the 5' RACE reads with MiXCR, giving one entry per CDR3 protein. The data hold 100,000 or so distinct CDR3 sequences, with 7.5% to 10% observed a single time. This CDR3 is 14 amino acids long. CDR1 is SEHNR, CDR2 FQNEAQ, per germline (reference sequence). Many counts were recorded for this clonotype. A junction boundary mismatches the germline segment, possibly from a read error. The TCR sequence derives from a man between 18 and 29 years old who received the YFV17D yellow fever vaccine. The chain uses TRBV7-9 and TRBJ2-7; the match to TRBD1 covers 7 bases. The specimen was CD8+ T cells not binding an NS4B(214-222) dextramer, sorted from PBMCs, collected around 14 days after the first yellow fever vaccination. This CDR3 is CASSLAGTDYEQYF. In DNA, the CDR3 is TGTGCCAGCAGCCTAGCTGGGACAGACTACGAGCAGTACTTC.